The 27 T cell receptor beta chains presented below share a single source sample, sequenced in a study of PD-L1 blockade in urothelial cancer. The repertoire was sequenced with immunoSEQ multiplex PCR; TCRdb's copy has only in-frame clones and lacks some. The table lists about 52,000 clones, 75% to 90% of them singletons. Noted time point: pretreatment peripheral blood. The sequences come from PBMCs, collected around atezolizumab (anti-PD-L1) treatment. The origin of the receptors is a man in his fifties with urothelial cancer.

The chain has TRBV6-1 and TRBJ2-7, with TRBD1 matching 9 bases. This CDR3 has 14 amino acids. Germline V gives CDR1 MNHNS, CDR2 SASEGT. V lost 5 bases and J lost 6; bases outside the gene matches: 8. CDR3 residues: CASSQPGQGGEQYF. The CDR3 bases are TGTGCCAGCAGTCAACCGGGACAGGGAGGCGAGCAGTACTTC.

As to this clone: The conserved phenylalanine or tryptophan is not found at the CDR3 terminus, so this likely reflects a read error. The DNA is left out, because the CDR3 cannot be placed on it with certainty; the CDR3 is given as TCRdb lists it. The chain combines TRBV7-9 with TRBJ1-2; the table names TRBD1, a call not compared with the DNA. From its first to its last residue, the CDR3 has 14 amino acids. Looked up from germline, CDR1 is SEHNR and CDR2 is FQNEAQ (reference sequence). This CDR3 is CASSLSLDRGELGI.

This clone was counted once. The rearrangement joins TRBV2 to TRBJ2-7; TRBD1 is a possible D gene (6 bases). Per germline, CDR1 SNHLY and CDR2 FYNNEI. The CDR3 spans 13 residues. Deletions cut 1 base from V and 2 bases from J, with 6 bases between. CDR3 in amino acids: CASSEGGPYEQYF. DNA of the CDR3: TGTGCCAGCAGTGAAGGGGGGCCCTACGAGCAGTACTTC. The full variable domain, rest sourced from reference TRBV2 and TRBJ2-7, is EPEVTQTPSHQVTQMGQEVILRCVPISNHLYFYWYRQILGQKVEFLVSFYNNEISEKSEIFDDQFSVERPDGSNFTLKIRSTKLEDSAMYFCASSEGGPYEQYFGPGTRLTVT.

This sequence joins TRBV5-1 and TRBJ2-5; D is possibly TRBD2 (6 bases). V was pared by 2 bases and J by 5 bases, with 10 bases between. CDR3 length: 13 residues. Germline CDR1 reads SGHRS; CDR2 reads YFSETQ. CDR3 amino acids: CASSFLAWETQYF. CDR3 nucleotide sequence: TGCGCCAGCAGCTTTCTAGCGTGGGAGACCCAGTACTTC.

V and J are TRBV9 and TRBJ1-1, with 9 bases aligning to TRBD1. The CDR3 consists of 13 residues. Trimming cost V 3 bases and J 5 bases; bases outside gene matches: 2. Germline V gene sequence: CDR1 SGDLS, CDR2 YYNGEE. The CDR3 DNA is TGTGCCAGCAGCGCACAGGGGGCGACTGAAGCTTTCTTT. Translated, it gives CASSAQGATEAFF.

This chain joins TRBV6-4 and TRBJ2-2, with 14 bases fitting TRBD2. The J segment lost 0 bases and the V segment lost 6 bases, leaving 3 bases of the junction unmatched. CDR1 is MRHNA, CDR2 SNTAGT, per germline. The CDR3 spans 17 residues. As DNA, the CDR3 is TGTGCCAGCAGCGGGACTAGCGGGGGAGCGAACACCGGGGAGCTGTTTTTT. It is translated as CASSGTSGGANTGELFF.

This chain links TRBV6-6 with TRBJ2-7, with 11 bases that match TRBD1. Germline lookup yields CDR1 MNHNY and CDR2 SVGAGI (reference sequence). J was trimmed by 4 bases and V by 5 bases; bases with no gene match: 7. This CDR3 has 15 amino acids. CDR3 region: CASSPPGQGAYEQYF. CDR3 sequence (DNA): TGTGCCAGCAGTCCCCCCGGACAGGGGGCGTACGAGCAGTACTTC.

This clone was recorded only once. For the CDR3, the DNA is TGTGCCAGCAGTCGTCCCGGGACAGGGAAAGATACGCAGTATTTT. This sequence encodes CASSRPGTGKDTQYF. The gene calls are TRBV28 and TRBJ2-3, with 9 bases fitting TRBD1. The CDR3 spans 15 residues. Germline V lookup: CDR1 MDHEN, CDR2 SYDVKM. After removal of 5 bases from V and 5 bases from J, the junction contained 8 bases not matched to a gene. Full variable domain (remainder filled in from reference TRBV28 and TRBJ2-3): DVKVTQSSRYLVKRTGEKVFLECVQDMDHENMFWYRQDPGLGLRLIYFSYDVKMKEKGDIPEGYSVSREKKERFSLILESASTNQTSMYLCASSRPGTGKDTQYFGPGTRLTVL.

In its sample, this clone was seen a few times. The chain employs TRBV6-4 and TRBJ2-6, with 7 bases that match TRBD1. CDR3 length: 17 residues. The germline V gene has CDR1 MRHNA and CDR2 SNTAGT. With 3 bases clipped from V and 0 bases from J, the junction kept 5 bases outside the gene matches. The CDR3 reads CASSEGTVGSGANVLTF. CDR3 DNA: TGTGCCAGCAGTGAAGGGACAGTGGGCTCTGGGGCCAACGTCCTGACTTTC.

The CDR3 is CASSVSAYEQYF. CDR3 DNA: TGTGCCAGTAGTGTGTCGGCCTACGAGCAGTACTTC. V is TRBV19 and J is TRBJ2-7; D gene unclear. Looked up from germline, CDR1 is LNHDA and CDR2 is SQIVND (reference sequence). This CDR3 is built from 12 residues. V was clipped by 5 bases and J by 2 bases, with 7 bases between them. The full variable domain, with the rest looked up from reference TRBV19 and TRBJ2-7, is DGGITQSPKYLFRKEGQNVTLSCEQNLNHDAMYWYRQDPGQGLRLIYYSQIVNDFQKGDIAEGYSVSREKKESFPLTVTSAQKNPTAFYLCASSVSAYEQYFGPGTRLTVT.

The chain recombines TRBV7-2 with TRBJ1-2; 7 bases are a match to TRBD1. Germline V gene data show CDR1 as SGHTA and CDR2 as FQGNSA. The CDR3 contains 17 residues. Trimming removed 2 bases from V and 0 bases from J; junction bases left unmatched: 9. CDR3 amino acids: CASSLSQGVLSNYGYTF. The DNA of the CDR3 is TGTGCCAGCAGCTTATCTCAGGGGGTGCTCTCTAACTATGGCTACACCTTC.

This CDR3 reads CASSLAGSGANVLTF. The CDR3 nucleotides are TGTGCCAGCAGCTTGGCAGGCTCTGGGGCCAACGTCCTGACTTTC. The chain links TRBV5-8 to TRBJ2-6; D unresolved. The V end was cut by 0 bases, the J end by 0 bases, with 4 bases between. The CDR3 extends over 15 amino acids. Germline V CDR1 and CDR2: SGHTS, YDEGEE.

The rearrangement joins TRBV28 to TRBJ2-3, with 8 bases aligning to TRBD1. V lost 4 bases and J lost 6; bases outside the gene matches: 9. Germline CDR1 and CDR2: MDHEN and SYDVKM. This CDR3 is built from 15 residues. CDR3 protein: CASSSRNRGKDTQYF. CDR3 bases: TGTGCCAGCAGTTCCCGGAACAGGGGGAAGGATACGCAGTATTTT.

The genes are TRBV2 and TRBJ2-1; D is undetermined. The CDR3 is 14 amino acids. Germline-derived CDR1 and CDR2 are SNHLY and FYNNEI. V was shortened by 3 bases and J by 0 bases, with 6 bases between the two germline ends. The CDR3 region has the DNA TGTGCCAGCAGTGACGGTAGCTCCTACAATGAGCAGTTCTTC. Protein sequence: CASSDGSSYNEQFF.

The chain couples TRBV2 to TRBJ2-5, with D tentatively TRBD1 (6 bases). This CDR3 has 14 amino acids. V gave up 3 bases and J gave up 2 bases, with 10 bases separating them. CDR1 is SNHLY and CDR2 is FYNNEI in the germline V gene. CDR3 sequence (DNA): TGTGCCAGCAGTGAGGGCAGGGGTCAAGAGACCCAGTACTTC. It translates to CASSEGRGQETQYF.

This rearrangement joins TRBV27 to TRBJ1-5; D gene uncertain. CDR1 is MNHEY, CDR2 SMNVEV, per germline (reference sequence). The V and J ends lost 6 bases and 2 bases respectively, with 8 bases between them. This CDR3 is 13 amino acids long. Here the CDR3 reads CASSPGRNQPQHF. The CDR3 coding sequence is TGTGCCAGCAGCCCTGGGCGCAATCAGCCCCAGCATTTT.

The J gene is TRBJ1-1, the V gene TRBV11-2; D is perhaps TRBD1 (6 bases). CDR3 length: 13 residues. Germline loops: CDR1 SGHAT, CDR2 FQNNGV. The V end lost 1 base, the J end lost 5 bases, and 8 bases lay between the germline ends. DNA for the CDR3: TGTGCCAGCAGCTTAGGGGGGCGGACTGAAGCTTTCTTT. This codes for CASSLGGRTEAFF.

The V call is TRBV12-5, the J call TRBJ1-1; 10 positions match TRBD1. Germline CDR1 LGHNT, CDR2 FRNRAP. J gave up 4 bases and V 1 base, and 9 bases lay outside the gene matches. The CDR3 has 17 amino acids. CDR3 nucleotide sequence: TGTGCTAGTGGTTTGGCACGGACAGGGGGACGTGGCACTGAAGCTTTCTTT. Its protein product is CASGLARTGGRGTEAFF. Full variable domain (rest looked up from reference TRBV12-5 and TRBJ1-1): DARVTQTPRHKVTEMGQEVTMRCQPILGHNTVFWYRQTMMQGLELLAYFRNRAPLDDSGMPKDRFSAEMPDATLATLKIQPSEPRDSAVYFCASGLARTGGRGTEAFFGQGTRLTVV.

DNA for the CDR3: TGCGCCAGCAGCCTGCCTCAGCAGGGCCCAGATACGCAGTATTTT. Its translation: CASSLPQQGPDTQYF. The chain recombines TRBV5-1 with TRBJ2-3, with D possibly being TRBD1 (5 bases). Germline lookup yields CDR1 SGHRS and CDR2 YFSETQ. The CDR3 loop spans 15 amino acids. With 4 bases removed from V and 4 bases from J, the gap between germline ends came to 16 bases.

CDR3 region: CASSYGRANTGELFF. CDR3 sequence (DNA): TGTGCCAGCAGTTACGGCAGGGCCAACACCGGGGAGCTGTTTTTT. The rearrangement uses TRBV6-5 and TRBJ2-2; D possibly corresponds to TRBD1 (5 bases). V lost 2 bases and J 2 bases, leaving 9 bases between the germline ends. Germline-derived CDR1 and CDR2 are MNHEY and SVGAGI. The CDR3 totals 15 residues.

This clone came up once. This chain joins TRBV9 and TRBJ2-1; 9 bases match TRBD2. There are 18 residues in the CDR3. Germline V CDR1 and CDR2: SGDLS, YYNGEE. The ends lost 2 bases at V and 4 bases at J; junction bases unmatched: 13. CDR3 bases: TGTGCCAGCAGCGTGCGGGGGAAGGCGGGAGGGCCTTACAATGAGCAGTTCTTC. Its protein is CASSVRGKAGGPYNEQFF.

V usage is TRBV9 and J usage is TRBJ1-2; a possible D gene is TRBD1 (6 bases). From germline, CDR1 is SGDLS and CDR2 YYNGEE. V lost 4 bases to trimming and J lost 4 bases, with 14 bases between them. The CDR3 totals 14 residues. The CDR3: CASSPKDSPYGYTF. The CDR3 DNA reads as TGTGCCAGCAGCCCGAAGGACAGTCCCTATGGCTACACCTTC.

The rearrangement links TRBV6-4 to TRBJ2-1, with 9 positions matching TRBD2. CDR1 and CDR2 (germline): MRHNA, SNTAGT. V lost 1 base and J lost 0; bases outside the gene matches: 7. The CDR3 has 18 residues. DNA for the CDR3: TGTGCCAGCAGTGACTTTCCTAGCGGGGACAGCTCCTACAATGAGCAGTTCTTC. This encodes CASSDFPSGDSSYNEQFF.

The chain joins TRBV7-8 to TRBJ2-7; weak D call: TRBD2 (6 bases). V was trimmed by 2 bases and J by 5 bases, leaving 13 bases between them. Germline CDR1 and CDR2: SGHVS and FQNEAQ. The CDR3 loop spans 14 amino acids. In nucleotides, the CDR3 is TGTGCCAGCAGCTTAAGGACTACTCGCGACGAGCAGTACTTC. Translation: CASSLRTTRDEQYF.

This rearrangement joins TRBV7-7 to TRBJ2-5; D might be TRBD1 (5 bases). The CDR3 sequence is 11 residues long. Between the trimmed V and J ends, which lost 8 bases and 9 bases, there was a span of 13 bases. CDR1 is SSHAT and CDR2 is FNYEAQ in the germline V gene (reference sequence). In nucleotides, the CDR3 is TGTGCCAGCCAAGGGGTTGGGGCCCAGTACTTC. Its translation is CASQGVGAQYF.

This clone was observed a single time. The chain combines TRBV4-2 with TRBJ2-7; a possible D gene is TRBD2 (7 bases). V lost 1 base, J lost 3 bases, and 13 bases lay in between. The CDR3 spans 15 residues. CDR1 is LGHNA, CDR2 YNFKEQ, per germline. CDR3 protein: CASSQGGGGGYEQYF. The CDR3 DNA reads TGTGCCAGCAGCCAAGGCGGGGGCGGGGGCTACGAGCAGTACTTC.

The chain employs TRBV6-6 and TRBJ2-1; 8 bases fit TRBD1. V dropped 5 bases and J dropped 4; count of bases not matched to a gene: 4. Germline V CDR1 and CDR2: MNHNY, SVGAGI (reference sequence). This CDR3 contains 14 residues. In DNA, the CDR3 is TGTGCCAGCAGTCTGCAGGGGGCTTACAATGAGCAGTTCTTC. It codes for CASSLQGAYNEQFF.